This T cell receptor (beta chain) derives from a study of sequential checkpoint blockade in melanoma (dated by TCRdb to about 2019). About the study as a whole: Patients were assigned by 1:1 randomization to either first-line nivolumab followed by ipilimumab (arm A) or ipilimumab followed by nivolumab (arm B). Both trial sequences were followed by maintenance nivolumab. Study-wide findings and limitations: Validation of the response-prediction model combining TCR metrics and mutation burden is needed in larger, independent patient cohorts.

The junction carries 15 bases between V and J, which are trimmed by 5 bases and 7 bases respectively. CDR1 and CDR2 were assigned from the germline V gene as MDHEN and SYDVKM. The CDR3 has 13 amino acids, counting the end cysteine and phenylalanine. Here the CDR3 DNA is all that survives: 39 bases in frame from base 1. The sample's treatment or condition label is to be understood as: randomized to nivolumab then ipilimumab (arm A) or the reverse (arm B). None of the patients in the trial had previously been given DNA-damaging chemotherapy. A FACS Aria II flow cytometer was used to sort live CD3+CD8+ cells that were negative for CD19 and CD56 from thawed PBMCs. CheckMate 064, a randomized, open-label phase II trial of sequential checkpoint blockade, was the source of the samples, all of which came from patients with melanoma. Leukapheresis was used to collect peripheral blood mononuclear cells, which were then purified with Ficoll-Paque and frozen in human serum with roughly 10% DMSO. Right after sorting, the blood CD3+CD8+ cells were verified to be >98% pure, and DNA extraction followed.

TCRbeta CDR3 regions were immunosequenced from genomic DNA with the immunoSEQ Assay. Before high-throughput sequencing, the genomic DNA was amplified using bias-controlled multiplex PCR. The paper's processing steps were these. To quantify the absolute abundance of each unique TCRbeta CDR3 region, the sequences were collapsed and filtered. Clonality, defined as 1 minus Pielou's evenness, was calculated using only productive rearrangements. A previously published method was used to identify clones with significantly greater frequencies in on-treatment samples than in baseline samples. TCRdb took this table from immuneACCESS and kept in-frame rearrangements with V and J called. Such tables lack part of the clones; where checked against another copy, unresolved V genes explain under half of the gap, and the rest is unexplained. D and trimming were read from the DNA, whereas the V and J calls and clone size are those reported in that table. The sample table lists tens of thousands of clones, roughly 82% of them with a count of one. The ten largest account for under 14% of the sample.

This clone was found a few times. It has no known antigen specificity. Per-base quality was not reported, and no clone a single base away is much larger than it. The sequences come from CD8+ T cells sorted from blood (inferred from file names), collected from a patient given nivolumab and ipilimumab in sequence. This receptor chain uses TRBV28 and TRBJ2-7; TRBD1 might be the D gene, on 5 matching bases. This sequence was found in a human donor with melanoma. The nucleotide sequence reads TGTGCCAGCAGTCCCATCAGGGCTCGTGAGCAGTACTTC. This translates into CASSPIRAREQYF.